This T cell receptor (beta chain) was found in a study of beta chain features in type 1 diabetes. Study information: Patients and healthy donors were similar in age, gender and cell yields. General observations from the study: Whatever favoring of shorter templates PCR might show would apply equally to patients and controls.

Expressed TCRB transcripts were sequenced because the entire RNA isolate underwent reverse transcription. Measured with immunoSEQ multiplex PCR; TCRdb has only the in-frame clones, and not every one. Of hundreds of thousands of clones listed, about a sixth were seen once; the top ten hold about 0.097%. CD4+ cells of the naive, central memory, regulatory and stem cell-like memory types were sorted via CD45RO/CCR7/CD25/CD127/CD95/CD27. Populations obtained by sorting all exceeded 95% purity. On this clone itself: Its antigen is not identified. Other DNA sequences of this sample code for an identical CDR3.

Sequencing was done on a sample of naive CD4+ T cells from blood. The TCR comes from a man between 18 and 29 years old in good health.

For the CDR3, the DNA is TGTGCCTGGAGTGTTCAAGGCTACACCTTC. It codes for CAWSVQGYTF. V usage is TRBV30 and J usage is TRBJ1-2, with D hard to call. The CDR3 extends over 10 amino acids. The V gene lost 0 bases and the J gene lost 8 bases, with 4 bases spanning the gap. Looked up from germline, CDR1 is GTSNPN and CDR2 is SVGIG (reference sequence).